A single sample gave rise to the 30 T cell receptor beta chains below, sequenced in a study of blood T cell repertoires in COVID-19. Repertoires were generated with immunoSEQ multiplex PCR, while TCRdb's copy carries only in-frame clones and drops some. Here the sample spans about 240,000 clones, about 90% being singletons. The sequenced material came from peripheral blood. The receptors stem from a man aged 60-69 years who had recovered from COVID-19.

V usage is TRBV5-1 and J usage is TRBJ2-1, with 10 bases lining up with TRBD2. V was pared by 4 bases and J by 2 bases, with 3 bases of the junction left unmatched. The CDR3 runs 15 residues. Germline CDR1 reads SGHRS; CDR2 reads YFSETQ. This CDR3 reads CASSGLAGAYNEQFF. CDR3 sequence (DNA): TGCGCCAGCAGCGGGCTAGCGGGGGCCTACAATGAGCAGTTCTTC. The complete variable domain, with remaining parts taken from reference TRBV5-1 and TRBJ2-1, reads KAGVTQTPRYLIKTRGQQVTLSCSPISGHRSVSWYQQTPGQGLQFLFEYFSETQRNKGNFPGRFSGRQFSNSRSEMNVSTLELGDSALYLCASSGLAGAYNEQFFGPGTRLTVL.

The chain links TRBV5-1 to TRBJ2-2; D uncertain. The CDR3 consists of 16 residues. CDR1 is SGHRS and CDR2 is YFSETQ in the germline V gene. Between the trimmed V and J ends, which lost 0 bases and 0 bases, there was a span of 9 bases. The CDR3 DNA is TGCGCCAGCAGCTTGGCGGTGAACGCGAACACCGGGGAGCTGTTTTTT. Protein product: CASSLAVNANTGELFF.

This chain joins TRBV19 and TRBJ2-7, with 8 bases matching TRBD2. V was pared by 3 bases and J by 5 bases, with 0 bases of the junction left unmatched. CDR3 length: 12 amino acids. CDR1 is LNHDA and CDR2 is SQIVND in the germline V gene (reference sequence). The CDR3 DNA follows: TGTGCCAGTAGTATGCGGGGGGACGAGCAGTACTTC. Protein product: CASSMRGDEQYF. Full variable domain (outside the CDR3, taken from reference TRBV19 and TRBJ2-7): DGGITQSPKYLFRKEGQNVTLSCEQNLNHDAMYWYRQDPGQGLRLIYYSQIVNDFQKGDIAEGYSVSREKKESFPLTVTSAQKNPTAFYLCASSMRGDEQYFGPGTRLTVT.

CDR3 amino acids: CASSIVVPGPGSGYTF. DNA for the CDR3: TGTGCCAGTAGTATTGTAGTCCCGGGTCCCGGATCCGGCTACACCTTC. This chain joins TRBV19 and TRBJ1-2; D is undetermined. The CDR3 runs to 16 residues. Trimming pared 3 bases from V and 8 bases from J, leaving 22 bases between. Germline CDR1 is LNHDA and CDR2 is SQIVND (reference sequence).

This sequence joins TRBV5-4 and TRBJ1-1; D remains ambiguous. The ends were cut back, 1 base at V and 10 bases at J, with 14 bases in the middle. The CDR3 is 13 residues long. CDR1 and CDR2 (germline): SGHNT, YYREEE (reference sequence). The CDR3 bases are TGTGCCAGCAGCTTGCCCGGAGTCCTTGGAGCTTTCTTT. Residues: CASSLPGVLGAFF.

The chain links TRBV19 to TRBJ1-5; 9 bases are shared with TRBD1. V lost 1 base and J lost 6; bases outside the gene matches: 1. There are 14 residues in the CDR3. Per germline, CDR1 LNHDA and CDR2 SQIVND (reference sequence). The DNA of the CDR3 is TGTGCCAGTAGTATAGGGACAGGGGTTCAGCCCCAGCATTTT. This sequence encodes CASSIGTGVQPQHF.

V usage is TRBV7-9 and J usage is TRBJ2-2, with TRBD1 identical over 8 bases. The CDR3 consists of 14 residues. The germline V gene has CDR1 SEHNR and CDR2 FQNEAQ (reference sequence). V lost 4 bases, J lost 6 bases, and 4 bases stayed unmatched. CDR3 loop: CASSSRGPAGELFF. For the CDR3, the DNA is TGTGCCAGCAGCTCCAGGGGGCCGGCCGGGGAGCTGTTTTTT.

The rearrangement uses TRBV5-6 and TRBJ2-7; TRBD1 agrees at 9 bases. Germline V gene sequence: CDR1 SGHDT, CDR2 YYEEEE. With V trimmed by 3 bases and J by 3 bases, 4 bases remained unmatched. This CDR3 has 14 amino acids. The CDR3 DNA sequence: TGTGCCAGCAGCTGGGACAGGGCTGACTACGAGCAGTACTTC. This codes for CASSWDRADYEQYF.

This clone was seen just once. The CDR3 coding sequence is TGTGCCAGCAGCCTGGGACAGGGGTGGGATCAGCCCCAGCATTTT. Its translation: CASSLGQGWDQPQHF. V gene TRBV5-6 combines with J gene TRBJ1-5, with TRBD1 identical over 10 bases. Looked up from germline, CDR1 is SGHDT and CDR2 is YYEEEE. The CDR3 contains 15 residues. V dropped 4 bases and J dropped 5; count of bases not matched to a gene: 6.

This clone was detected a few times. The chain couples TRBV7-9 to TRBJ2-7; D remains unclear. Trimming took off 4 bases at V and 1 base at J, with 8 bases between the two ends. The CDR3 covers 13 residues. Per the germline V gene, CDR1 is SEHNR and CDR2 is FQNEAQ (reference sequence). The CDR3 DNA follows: TGTGCCAGCAGCTCCACAGCTTCCTACGAGCAGTACTTC. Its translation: CASSSTASYEQYF.

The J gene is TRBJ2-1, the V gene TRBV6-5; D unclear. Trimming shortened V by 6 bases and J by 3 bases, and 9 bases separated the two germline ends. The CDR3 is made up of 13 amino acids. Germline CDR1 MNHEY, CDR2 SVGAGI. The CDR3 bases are TGTGCCAGCAGGGCGGTTGACTACAATGAGCAGTTCTTC. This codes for CASRAVDYNEQFF.

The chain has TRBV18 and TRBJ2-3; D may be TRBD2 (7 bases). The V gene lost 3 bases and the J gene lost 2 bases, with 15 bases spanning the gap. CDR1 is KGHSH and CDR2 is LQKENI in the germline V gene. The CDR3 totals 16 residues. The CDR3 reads CASSPAGASPTDTQYF. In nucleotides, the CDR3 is TGTGCCAGCTCACCCGCGGGGGCCTCCCCCACAGATACGCAGTATTTT.

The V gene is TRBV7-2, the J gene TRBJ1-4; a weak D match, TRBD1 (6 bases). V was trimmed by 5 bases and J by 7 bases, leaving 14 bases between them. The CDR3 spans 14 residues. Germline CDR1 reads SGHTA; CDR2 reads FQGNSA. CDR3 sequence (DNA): TGTGCCAGCAGCAAAGACAGGTGGAGTGAAAAACTGTTTTTT. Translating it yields CASSKDRWSEKLFF.

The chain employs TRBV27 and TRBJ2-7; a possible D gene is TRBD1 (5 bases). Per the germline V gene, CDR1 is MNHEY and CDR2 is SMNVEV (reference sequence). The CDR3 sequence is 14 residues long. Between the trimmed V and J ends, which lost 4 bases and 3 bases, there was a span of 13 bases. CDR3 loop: CASSYSAGFYEQYF. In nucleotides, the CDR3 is TGTGCCAGCAGTTATTCGGCAGGGTTCTACGAGCAGTACTTC.

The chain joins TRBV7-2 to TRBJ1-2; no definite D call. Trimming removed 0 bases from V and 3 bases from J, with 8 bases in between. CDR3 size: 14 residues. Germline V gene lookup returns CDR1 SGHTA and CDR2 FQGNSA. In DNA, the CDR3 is TGTGCCAGCAGCTTAGCCAGGATTCACTATGGCTACACCTTC. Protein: CASSLARIHYGYTF. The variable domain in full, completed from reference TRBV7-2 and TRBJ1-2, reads GAGVSQSPSNKVTEKGKDVELRCDPISGHTALYWYRQSLGQGLEFLIYFQGNSAPDKSGLPSDRFSAERTGGSVSTLTIQRTQQEDSAVYLCASSLARIHYGYTFGSGTRLTVV.

The CDR3 region is CARKKDRGSDTQYF. CDR3 sequence (DNA): TGTGCCAGAAAAAAGGACAGGGGGTCAGATACGCAGTATTTT. The rearrangement uses TRBV21-1 and TRBJ2-3; the tabulated D call, TRBD1, remains unverified against the DNA. TRBV21-1 is a pseudogene locus. The CDR3 contains 14 residues.

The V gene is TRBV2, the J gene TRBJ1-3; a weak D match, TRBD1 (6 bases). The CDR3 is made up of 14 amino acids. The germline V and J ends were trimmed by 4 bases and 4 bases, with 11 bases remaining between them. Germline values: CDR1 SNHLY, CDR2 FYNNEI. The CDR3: CASSGTVKGNTIYF. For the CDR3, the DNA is TGTGCCAGCAGTGGGACAGTCAAGGGAAACACCATATATTTT.

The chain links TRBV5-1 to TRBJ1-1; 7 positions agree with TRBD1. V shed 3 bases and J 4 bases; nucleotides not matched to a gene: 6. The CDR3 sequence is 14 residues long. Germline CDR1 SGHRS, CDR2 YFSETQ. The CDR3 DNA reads TGCGCCAGCAGCTCGGGAGGGGACAGCACTGAAGCTTTCTTT. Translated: CASSSGGDSTEAFF.

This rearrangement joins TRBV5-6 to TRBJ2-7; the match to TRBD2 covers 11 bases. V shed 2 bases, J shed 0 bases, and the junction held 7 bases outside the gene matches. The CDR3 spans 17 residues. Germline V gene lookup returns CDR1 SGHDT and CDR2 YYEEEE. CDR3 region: CASSFLAGGKSSYEQYV. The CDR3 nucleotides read TGTGCCAGCAGCTTTCTAGCGGGGGGAAAGAGCTCCTACGAGCAGTACGTC.

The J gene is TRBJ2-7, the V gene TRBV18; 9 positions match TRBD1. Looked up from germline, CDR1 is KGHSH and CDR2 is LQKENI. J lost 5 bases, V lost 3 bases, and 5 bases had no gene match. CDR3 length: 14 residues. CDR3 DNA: TGTGCCAGCTCACCCTTTGGACAGGGGAACGAGCAGTACTTC. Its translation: CASSPFGQGNEQYF.

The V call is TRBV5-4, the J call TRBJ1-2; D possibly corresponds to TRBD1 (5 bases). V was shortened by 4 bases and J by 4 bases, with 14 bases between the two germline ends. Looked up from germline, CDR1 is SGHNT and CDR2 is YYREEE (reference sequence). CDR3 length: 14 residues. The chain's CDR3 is CASSRGTATYGYTF. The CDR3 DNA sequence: TGTGCCAGCAGCCGGGGGACGGCCACCTATGGCTACACCTTC.

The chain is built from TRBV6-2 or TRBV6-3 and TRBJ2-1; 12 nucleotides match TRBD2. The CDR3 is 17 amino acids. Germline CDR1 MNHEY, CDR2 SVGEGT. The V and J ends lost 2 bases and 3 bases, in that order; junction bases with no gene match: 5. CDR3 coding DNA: TGTGCCAGCAGTTACCCTAGCGGGGGGGCAAACTACAATGAGCAGTTCTTC. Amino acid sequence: CASSYPSGGANYNEQFF.

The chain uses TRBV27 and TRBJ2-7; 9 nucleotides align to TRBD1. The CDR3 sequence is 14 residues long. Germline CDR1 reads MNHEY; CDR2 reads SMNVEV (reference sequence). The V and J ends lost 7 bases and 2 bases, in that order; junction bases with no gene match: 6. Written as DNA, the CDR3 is TGTGCCAGCAAACCCGGGACAGGGACCTACGAGCAGTACTTC. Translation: CASKPGTGTYEQYF.

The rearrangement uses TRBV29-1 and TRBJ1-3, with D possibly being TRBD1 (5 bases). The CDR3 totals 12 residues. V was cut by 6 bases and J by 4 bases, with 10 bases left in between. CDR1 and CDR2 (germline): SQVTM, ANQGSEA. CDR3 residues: CSVGESGNTIYF. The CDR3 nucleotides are TGCAGCGTAGGGGAATCCGGAAACACCATATATTTT.

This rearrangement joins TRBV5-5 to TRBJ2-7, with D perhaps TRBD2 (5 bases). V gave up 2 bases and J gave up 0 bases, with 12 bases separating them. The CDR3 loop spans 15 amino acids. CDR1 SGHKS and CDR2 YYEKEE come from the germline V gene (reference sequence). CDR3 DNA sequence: TGTGCCAGCAGCTTCTTCCTAGGGAGCTCCTACGAGCAGTACGTC. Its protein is CASSFFLGSSYEQYV.

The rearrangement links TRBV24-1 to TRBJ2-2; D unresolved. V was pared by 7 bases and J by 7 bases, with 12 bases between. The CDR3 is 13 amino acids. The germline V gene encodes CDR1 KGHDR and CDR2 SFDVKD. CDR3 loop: CATRQNTHGELFF. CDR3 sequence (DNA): TGTGCCACCAGGCAGAATACCCACGGGGAGCTGTTTTTT.

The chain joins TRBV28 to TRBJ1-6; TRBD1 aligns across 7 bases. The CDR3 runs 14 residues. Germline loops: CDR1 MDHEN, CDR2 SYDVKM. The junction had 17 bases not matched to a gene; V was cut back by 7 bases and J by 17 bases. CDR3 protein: CASIPTGAPFGFHF. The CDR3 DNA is TGTGCCAGCATACCCACAGGGGCGCCTTTTGGGTTCCACTTT.

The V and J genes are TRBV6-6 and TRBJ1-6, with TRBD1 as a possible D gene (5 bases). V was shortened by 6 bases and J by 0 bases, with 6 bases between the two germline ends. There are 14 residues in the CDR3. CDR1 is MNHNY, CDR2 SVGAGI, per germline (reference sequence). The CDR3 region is CASSDSSYNSPLHF. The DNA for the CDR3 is TGTGCCAGCAGCGACAGCTCCTATAATTCACCCCTCCACTTT.

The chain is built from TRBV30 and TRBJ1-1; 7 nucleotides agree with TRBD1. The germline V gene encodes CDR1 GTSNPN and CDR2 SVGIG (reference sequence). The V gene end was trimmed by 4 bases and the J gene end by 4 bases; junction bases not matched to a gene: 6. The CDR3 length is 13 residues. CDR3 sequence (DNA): TGTGCCTGGAACAGGGGTGTCGGCACTGAAGCTTTCTTT. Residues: CAWNRGVGTEAFF.

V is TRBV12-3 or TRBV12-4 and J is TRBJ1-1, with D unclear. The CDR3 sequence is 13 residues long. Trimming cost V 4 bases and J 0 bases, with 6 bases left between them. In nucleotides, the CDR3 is TGTGCCAGCAGTTCCGTATTGAACACTGAAGCTTTCTTT. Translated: CASSSVLNTEAFF.